Listed here are 3 T cell receptor beta chains from one sample, sequenced in a study of cytomegalovirus exposure and HLA in healthy donors. Primers included in the PCR were 60 Vbeta and 13 Jbeta primers. Assay: immunoSEQ multiplex PCR; the TCRdb copy retains only in-frame clones and omits some. The sample has fewer than 250,000 clones; 70% to 80% are singletons. Sequencing was carried out using PBMCs. These receptors were obtained from a woman in her thirties in good health and CMV-seropositive.

The V call is TRBV7-9, the J call TRBJ2-5; D perhaps matches TRBD2 (6 bases). CDR3 length: 11 amino acids. The germline CDR1 and CDR2 sequences are SEHNR and FQNEAQ (reference sequence). V gave up 3 bases and J gave up 9 bases, with 8 bases separating them. The CDR3 DNA sequence: TGTGCCAGCAGCTTGGCGGGGCCCCAGTACTTC. Protein: CASSLAGPQYF.

This clone was seen a single time. The V gene is TRBV5-6, the J gene TRBJ2-7, with D hard to call. The CDR3 sequence is 13 residues long. V dropped 4 bases and J dropped 5 bases, with 13 bases sitting between them. The germline gives CDR1 SGHDT, CDR2 YYEEEE. The CDR3, as DNA: TGTGCCAGCAGCCCAATGATACAGAACGAGCAGTACTTC. This encodes CASSPMIQNEQYF. The full variable domain, its missing parts supplied by reference TRBV5-6 and TRBJ2-7, is DAGVTQSPTHLIKTRGQQVTLRCSPKSGHDTVSWYQQALGQGPQFIFQYYEEEERQRGNFPDRFSGHQFPNYSSELNVNALLLGDSALYLCASSPMIQNEQYFGPGTRLTVT.

This chain uses TRBV6-4 with TRBJ2-1; weak D call: TRBD1 (6 bases). In germline, CDR1 is MRHNA, CDR2 SNTAGT. The CDR3 has 13 residues. Trimming removed 6 bases at V and 9 bases at J, with 15 bases between. The CDR3 DNA reads as TGTGCCAGCAGCGGGAACAGGGCTAGTGAGCAGTTCTTC. It encodes CASSGNRASEQFF.